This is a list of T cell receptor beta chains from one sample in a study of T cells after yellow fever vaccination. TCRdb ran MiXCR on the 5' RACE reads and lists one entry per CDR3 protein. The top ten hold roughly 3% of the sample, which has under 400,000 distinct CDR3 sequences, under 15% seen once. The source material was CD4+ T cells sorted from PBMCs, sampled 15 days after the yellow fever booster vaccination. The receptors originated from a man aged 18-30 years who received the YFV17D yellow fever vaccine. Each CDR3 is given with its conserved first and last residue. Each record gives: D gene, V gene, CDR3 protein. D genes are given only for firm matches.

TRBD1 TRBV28 CASSPGGALSPLHF
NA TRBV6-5 CASSLNAQWNYGYTF
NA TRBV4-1 CASSAPGHRQETQYF
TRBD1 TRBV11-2 CASSLADRGYANTGELFF
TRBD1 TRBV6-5 CASSRQQGTGSNYGYTF
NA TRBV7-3 CASSSNGGTQYF
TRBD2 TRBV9 CASSISPLAGGGDTQYF
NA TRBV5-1 CASRGSGNTGELFF
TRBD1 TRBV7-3 CASSYRRDSYNEQFF
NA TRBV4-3 CASSQVGRSYGYTF
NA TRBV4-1 CASSQVLGAGRDEKLFF
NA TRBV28 CASSLGGYNTGELFF
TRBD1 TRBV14 CASSQTTWDSDNEQFF
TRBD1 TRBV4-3 CASSQVGRGPANTEAFF
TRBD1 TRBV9 CASSVGTGAAGAKNIQYF
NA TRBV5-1 CASSLAGADTQYF
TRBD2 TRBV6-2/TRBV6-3 CASSESPLAGGQKPQYF
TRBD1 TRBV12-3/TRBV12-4 CASSAGQVNEKLFF
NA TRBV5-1 CASSFEGNSYEQYF
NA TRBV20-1 CSAWKGGTDTQYF
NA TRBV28 CASSSGGVNTEAFF
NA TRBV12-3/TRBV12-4 CASSLTVDTQYF
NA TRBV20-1 CRGRGNTEAFF
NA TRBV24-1 CATSDLYYGYTF
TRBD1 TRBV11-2 CASSFSVGQGMNTEAFF
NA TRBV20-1 CSARTGLGTDTQYF
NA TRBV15 CATSRDIASATQYF
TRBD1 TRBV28 CAIRDRATYGYTF
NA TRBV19 CASSPGRSYNEQFF
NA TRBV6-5 CASSYSSVGAPNSPLHF
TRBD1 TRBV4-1 CASSQYGTGQETQYF
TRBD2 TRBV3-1 CASSQSGGAGELFF
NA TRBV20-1 CSARDRRGGLNEQFF
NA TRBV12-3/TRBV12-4 CASSLEGNLLQFF
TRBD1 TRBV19 CASGTGVDEQFF
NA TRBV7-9 CASSSGGAGNNQPQHF
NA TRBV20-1 CSAREALGDTQYF
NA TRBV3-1 CASSQERNFNPPLHF
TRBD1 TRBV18 CASSRDRDHEQYF
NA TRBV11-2 CASSPGSSEEQYF
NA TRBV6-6 CASSEGRMNTEAFF
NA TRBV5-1 CASSPGQGTGPQHF
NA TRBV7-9 CASILLGTGALYNEQFF
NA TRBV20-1 CSASSHGGNYGYTF
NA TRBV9 CASSVSPQAYYGYTF
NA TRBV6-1 CASSEVTNSPLHF
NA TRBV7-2 CASSLEGYPVKNIQYF
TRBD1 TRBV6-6 CASSSRGPGSPLHF
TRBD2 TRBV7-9 CASSLGRLAGHETQYF
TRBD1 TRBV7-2 CASSQQGTAQTQYF
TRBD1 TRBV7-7 CASSTDRFGAQYF
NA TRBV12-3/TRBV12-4 CASSSVYEQYF
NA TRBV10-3 CAISSGPYEQYF
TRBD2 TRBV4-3 CASSQDLGLAGGLPTGELFF
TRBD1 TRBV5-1 CASRQGINEKLFF
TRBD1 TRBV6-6 CASSSPGQGNQPQHF